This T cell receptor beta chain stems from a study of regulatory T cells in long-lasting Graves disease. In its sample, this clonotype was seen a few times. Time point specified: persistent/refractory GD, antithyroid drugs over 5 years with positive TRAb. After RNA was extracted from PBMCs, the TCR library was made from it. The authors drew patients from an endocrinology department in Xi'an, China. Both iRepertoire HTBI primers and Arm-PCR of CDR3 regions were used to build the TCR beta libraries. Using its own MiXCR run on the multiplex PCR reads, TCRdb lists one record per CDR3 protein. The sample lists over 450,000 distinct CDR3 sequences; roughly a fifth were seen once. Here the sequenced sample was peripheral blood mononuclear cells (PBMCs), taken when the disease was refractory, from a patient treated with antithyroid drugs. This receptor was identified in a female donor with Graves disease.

The CDR3 DNA reads TGTGCCAGCGCTCCGGGACAGGGACAAGAGACCCAGTACTTC. It codes for CASAPGQGQETQYF. J is TRBJ2-5 and V is TRBV9; TRBD1 matches 9 bases. Germline V gene lookup returns CDR1 SGDLS and CDR2 YYNGEE. The ends lost 7 bases at V and 2 bases at J; junction bases unmatched: 6. The CDR3 length is 14 residues.